The entry that follows covers one TCR beta chain sequence. Its antigen remains undetermined. Nothing much larger sits one base from this clone, and base qualities are not available. The sample belongs to a study of blood T cell repertoires in COVID-19 (TCRdb year 2020). Turning to the overall study: The collaborator samples originated in the United States, Italy and Spain and spanned the acute and convalescent phases of COVID-19. Deeply sampled blood TCRbeta repertoires from subjects exposed to, actively infected with, or recovered from COVID-19 were included in the dataset. The repertoires were made available in a free public database intended to serve as a resource for research on the immune response to SARS-CoV-2. Samples were obtained from the ongoing ImmuneRACE study (first 160 participants) and from over 1,000 subjects provided by 6 global collaborators. The prospective study material was composed of cDNA or gDNA derived from T cells, B-cell-depleted T cells, or PBMCs. Where available, HLA class I and class II types were taken from metadata supplied by the sample provider and were not determined by assay-based typing. The sample metadata nearly always contained a de-identified subject ID, COVID-19 status, age in years and sex.

Enrolling through a virtual design, the prospective study's participants ranged in age from roughly 18 to 95 years and lived across more than 20 United States geographic areas. To assign participants to cohorts, the prospective study relied on clinical history that participants themselves reported in a screening survey and a study questionnaire. Recovered participants in ImmuneRACE Cohort 3 were defined as having two consecutive negative NP/OP PCR tests, clearance from a healthcare professional, or resolution of symptoms. Each participant in the prospective study had whole blood, serum and a nasopharyngeal or oropharyngeal swab collected by mobile phlebotomists. Additional blood draws and questionnaires over an approximately 2-month period could optionally be provided by prospective study participants. Before DNA extraction, blood samples from the prospective study were shipped at room temperature or frozen.

Overall results and qualifications from the work: How much clinical and demographic metadata was included differed by source and by participant, and the metadata was provided uncurated.

V and J lose 4 bases and 4 bases, and a span of 17 bases separates them. Sequences SGHRS (CDR1) and YFSETQ (CDR2) are obtained from the germline V gene. The CDR3 has 15 amino acids, counting the end cysteine and phenylalanine. Only the CDR3 part of the read is kept: 45 bases, read in frame from the first base. The immunoSEQ Assay, a bias-controlled multiplex PCR, was used to amplify TCRbeta CDR3 regions from genomic DNA. In the authors' own workflow: Within the assay, amplification of reference gene primers was used to estimate how many nucleated cells each sample contained. To quantify the absolute abundance of each unique TCRbeta CDR3 rearrangement, sequence reads were collapsed and filtered. Productive Simpson clonality was computed per sample as the square root of Simpson's diversity index over productive rearrangements. The table comes from immuneACCESS by way of TCRdb, which keeps in-frame sequences with V and J called. Part of the clones is missing from these tables; in studies checked, under half for an unresolved V gene and the rest for unknown reasons. V and J calls and clone size are those listed in that table; D and trimming were worked out from the DNA. The sample yields more than 400,000 clones; about 90% were counted once. The ten biggest clones cover about 0.6% of the sample.

The sequenced sample consisted of PBMCs or T cells enriched from blood (not recorded which). The clonotype was recovered from a man younger than 35 who had recovered from COVID-19. This chain joins TRBV5-1 to TRBJ1-2, and perhaps TRBD1 as D gene, on 5 matching bases. DNA sequence: TGCGCCAGCAGCCAAGACGGCAGGGAAGGCTATGGCTACACCTTC. Its coded protein is CASSQDGREGYGYTF.